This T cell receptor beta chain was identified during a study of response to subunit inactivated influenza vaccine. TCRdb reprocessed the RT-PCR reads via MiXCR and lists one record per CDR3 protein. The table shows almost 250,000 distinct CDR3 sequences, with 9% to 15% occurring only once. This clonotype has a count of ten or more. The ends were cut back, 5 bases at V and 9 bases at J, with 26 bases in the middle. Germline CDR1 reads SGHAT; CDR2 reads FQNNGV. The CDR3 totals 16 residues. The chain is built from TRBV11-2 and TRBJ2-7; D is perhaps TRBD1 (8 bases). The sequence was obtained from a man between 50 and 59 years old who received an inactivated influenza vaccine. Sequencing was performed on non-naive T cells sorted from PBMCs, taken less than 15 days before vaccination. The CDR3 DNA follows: TGTGCCAGCAGCACACTAACAGGGGGGGTCCTACGATTGCAGTACTTC. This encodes CASSTLTGGVLRLQYF.